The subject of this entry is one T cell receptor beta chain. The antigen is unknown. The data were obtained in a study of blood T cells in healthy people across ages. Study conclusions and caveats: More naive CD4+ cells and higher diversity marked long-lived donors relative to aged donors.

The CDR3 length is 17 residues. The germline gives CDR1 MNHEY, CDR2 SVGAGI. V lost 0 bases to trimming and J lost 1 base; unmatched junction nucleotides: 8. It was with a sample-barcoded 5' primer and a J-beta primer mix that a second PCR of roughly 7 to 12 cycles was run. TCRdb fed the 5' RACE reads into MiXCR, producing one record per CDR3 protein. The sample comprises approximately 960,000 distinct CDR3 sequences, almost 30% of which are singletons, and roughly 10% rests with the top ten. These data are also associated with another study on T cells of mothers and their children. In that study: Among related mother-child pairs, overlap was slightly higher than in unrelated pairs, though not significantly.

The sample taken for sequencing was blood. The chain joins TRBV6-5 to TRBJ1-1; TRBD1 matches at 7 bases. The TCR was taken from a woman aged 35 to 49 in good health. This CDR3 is CASSYSIQGRENTEAFF. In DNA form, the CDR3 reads TGTGCCAGCAGTTACTCGATACAGGGGAGGGAGAACACTGAAGCTTTCTTT.